Following are 21 T cell receptor beta chains from one sample sequenced in a study of OX40 agonist ivuxolimab in advanced cancers. Produced via immunoSEQ multiplex PCR; TCRdb's table is partial and in-frame only. The profile covers 20,000 to 30,000 clones, with 65% to 85% appearing a single time and around 13% taken by the ten largest. Here the sequenced sample was CD4+ or CD8+ T cells sorted from blood, taken in a trial of the OX40 agonist ivuxolimab. The source of these receptors is an adult with an advanced solid tumor such as melanoma, head and neck, liver or kidney cancer.

The rearrangement uses TRBV2 and TRBJ1-2; TRBD1 is a possible D gene (6 bases). The CDR3 spans 15 residues. V was clipped by 0 bases and J by 0 bases, with 8 bases between them. CDR1 is SNHLY, CDR2 FYNNEI, per germline. CDR3 in amino acids: CASSEAQGTNYGYTF. CDR3 sequence (DNA): TGTGCCAGCAGTGAAGCGCAGGGGACTAACTATGGCTACACCTTC.

This clone was counted a few times. This chain connects TRBV28 to TRBJ2-5, with TRBD2 identical over 7 bases. With 5 bases clipped from V and 9 bases from J, the junction kept 6 bases outside the gene matches. This CDR3 has 12 residues. Germline values: CDR1 MDHEN, CDR2 SYDVKM. The CDR3 sequence is CASSPQLASQYF. The CDR3 DNA sequence: TGTGCCAGCAGTCCTCAACTAGCGTCCCAGTACTTC.

V usage is TRBV2 and J usage is TRBJ2-7; D tentatively reads TRBD1 or TRBD2 (5 bases each). V gave up 3 bases and J gave up 5 bases, with 8 bases separating them. The CDR3 has 12 amino acids. Germline values: CDR1 SNHLY, CDR2 FYNNEI. CDR3 residues: CASSEGRNEQYF. CDR3 DNA sequence: TGTGCCAGCAGTGAGGGACGTAACGAGCAGTACTTC.

About this clone: This sample includes further DNA sequences coding for the same CDR3. DNA for the CDR3: TGCGCCAGCAGTTTGACAGGGAACACTGAAGCTTTCTTT. Translating gives CASSLTGNTEAFF. V is TRBV5-1 and J is TRBJ1-1; a possible D gene is TRBD1 (6 bases). The V and J ends lost 5 bases and 1 base respectively, with 9 bases between them. CDR3 size: 13 residues. Germline CDR1 is SGHRS and CDR2 is YFSETQ.

The V and J genes are TRBV10-2 and TRBJ1-1; 9 bases map to TRBD1. Germline loops: CDR1 WSHSY, CDR2 SAAADI. V gave up 4 bases and J gave up 3 bases; unmatched junction bases: 3. The CDR3 runs to 14 residues. DNA of the CDR3: TGCGCCAGCAGTGGGACAGGGGTCCACACTGAAGCTTTCTTT. Its protein is CASSGTGVHTEAFF.

The chain links TRBV30 to TRBJ2-7; 8 nucleotides line up with TRBD1. V lost 4 bases and J lost 6; bases outside the gene matches: 5. The CDR3 covers 12 residues. Germline CDR1 and CDR2: GTSNPN and SVGIG (reference sequence). The chain's CDR3 is CAWIGQGVEQYF. The CDR3 DNA reads as TGTGCCTGGATAGGACAGGGTGTCGAGCAGTACTTC.

V usage is TRBV7-6 and J usage is TRBJ1-4; TRBD1 aligns across 10 bases. Per the germline V gene, CDR1 is SGHVS and CDR2 is FNYEAQ. CDR3 size: 17 residues. With V trimmed by 3 bases and J by 2 bases, 6 bases remained unmatched. The CDR3 bases are TGTGCCAGCAGCTTCCGGGACAGGGGAAGGACTAATGAAAAACTGTTTTTT. This codes for CASSFRDRGRTNEKLFF.

The J gene is TRBJ2-7, the V gene TRBV5-1, with D possibly TRBD1 on 6 matching bases. The CDR3 extends over 13 amino acids. Germline lookup yields CDR1 SGHRS and CDR2 YFSETQ. V shed 4 bases and J shed 2 bases, with 10 bases lying between them. Here the CDR3 reads CASSPDSTYEQYF. The CDR3 DNA reads TGCGCCAGCAGCCCGGACAGCACCTACGAGCAGTACTTC.

V and J are TRBV15 and TRBJ2-5, with D possibly matching TRBD1 (6 bases). Germline V gives CDR1 LNHNV, CDR2 YYDKDF (reference sequence). The CDR3 spans 13 residues. V was pared by 7 bases and J by 3 bases, with 12 bases between. For the CDR3, the DNA is TGTGCCACCAAGGGGGACGCAAAAGAGACCCAGTACTTC. The encoded protein is CATKGDAKETQYF.

This chain links TRBV30 with TRBJ2-5; D is uncertain. V was trimmed by 2 bases and J by 4 bases, leaving 11 bases between them. The CDR3 is 13 residues long. CDR1 is GTSNPN, CDR2 SVGIG, per germline (reference sequence). The CDR3 loop reads CAWSRWVGETQYF. As DNA, the CDR3 is TGTGCCTGGAGTCGGTGGGTAGGAGAGACCCAGTACTTC.

The chain links TRBV2 to TRBJ1-4, with D perhaps TRBD1 (5 bases). With 6 bases removed from V and 8 bases from J, the gap between germline ends came to 10 bases. The CDR3 is 12 amino acids. The germline gives CDR1 SNHLY, CDR2 FYNNEI. CDR3 nucleotides: TGTGCCAGCAGACGACGGACAGAAAAACTGTTTTTT. This encodes CASRRRTEKLFF. The variable domain in full, completed from reference TRBV2 and TRBJ1-4, reads EPEVTQTPSHQVTQMGQEVILRCVPISNHLYFYWYRQILGQKVEFLVSFYNNEISEKSEIFDDQFSVERPDGSNFTLKIRSTKLEDSAMYFCASRRRTEKLFFGSGTQLSVL.

The V gene is TRBV5-1, the J gene TRBJ1-2; tentatively, D is TRBD1 (6 bases). The V and J ends lost 2 bases and 4 bases respectively, with 15 bases between them. Looked up from germline, CDR1 is SGHRS and CDR2 is YFSETQ. This CDR3 comprises 15 residues. The CDR3 sequence: CASSFVTGGTYGYTF. DNA for the CDR3: TGCGCCAGCAGCTTTGTGACGGGGGGCACCTATGGCTACACCTTC.

The chain couples TRBV19 to TRBJ1-4, with a weak D call TRBD1 (6 bases). V dropped 3 bases and J dropped 0 bases, with 14 bases sitting between them. Germline-derived CDR1 and CDR2 are LNHDA and SQIVND (reference sequence). CDR3 length: 17 residues. This chain's CDR3 is CASSMTGQIPTNEKLFF. The CDR3 DNA reads as TGTGCCAGTAGTATGACGGGACAAATCCCAACTAATGAAAAACTGTTTTTT.

This CDR3 is CAWEANSGANVLTF. CDR3 coding DNA: TGTGCCTGGGAGGCCAACTCTGGGGCCAACGTCCTGACTTTC. The chain joins TRBV30 to TRBJ2-6; D is unclear. The germline V gene encodes CDR1 GTSNPN and CDR2 SVGIG (reference sequence). The length of the CDR3 is 14 residues. Trimming took off 5 bases at V and 0 bases at J, with 8 bases between the two ends.

The chain combines TRBV5-6 with TRBJ2-5; D is possibly TRBD2 (6 bases). Trimming pared 6 bases from V and 5 bases from J, leaving 20 bases between. The CDR3 runs to 15 residues. Germline lookup yields CDR1 SGHDT and CDR2 YYEEEE. DNA for the CDR3: TGTGCCAGCACAAGGCGGGAAACGAGGCGGGAGACCCAGTACTTC. Protein sequence: CASTRRETRRETQYF.

This clone has just one count. The rearrangement links TRBV9 to TRBJ1-3; 7 nucleotides match TRBD1. Germline V gene sequence: CDR1 SGDLS, CDR2 YYNGEE. This CDR3 region has 20 residues. J was trimmed by 0 bases and V by 0 bases; bases with no gene match: 15. The CDR3 region is CASSVAYGTVTTHSGNTIYF. The CDR3 DNA reads as TGTGCCAGCAGCGTAGCTTACGGGACAGTTACTACTCACTCTGGAAACACCATATATTTT.

This clone was found a few times. The sample holds other DNA sequences that translate to the same CDR3. The chain combines TRBV7-2 with TRBJ2-7; D unclear. The V end was cut by 9 bases, the J end by 1 base, with 13 bases between. Germline assignment: CDR1 SGHTA and CDR2 FQGNSA. The CDR3 extends over 13 amino acids. Written as DNA, the CDR3 is TGTGCCAGTGCAGGAACCGGGTCCTACGAGCAGTACTTC. Translating gives CASAGTGSYEQYF.

This chain connects TRBV5-4 to TRBJ1-2; perhaps TRBD1 as D (5 bases). The length of the CDR3 is 13 residues. The germline CDR1 and CDR2 sequences are SGHNT and YYREEE (reference sequence). The ends were cut back, 3 bases at V and 2 bases at J, with 8 bases in the middle. The CDR3, as DNA: TGTGCCAGCAGCTCCAGGGTGAACTATGGCTACACCTTC. Encoded protein: CASSSRVNYGYTF.

V and J are TRBV4-2 and TRBJ1-6; possibly TRBD1 for D (6 bases). The CDR3 length is 14 residues. Germline CDR1 and CDR2: LGHNA and YNFKEQ. Deletions cut 5 bases from V and 7 bases from J, with 12 bases between. Here the CDR3 reads CASSEQGWNSPLHF. The CDR3 DNA reads TGTGCCAGCAGCGAACAGGGATGGAATTCACCCCTCCACTTT.

The J gene is TRBJ2-7, the V gene TRBV10-2; D is ambiguous. V gave up 4 bases and J gave up 7 bases, with 14 bases separating them. The CDR3 has 13 residues. Per the germline V gene, CDR1 is WSHSY and CDR2 is SAAADI. CDR3 sequence: CASSVIEGREQYF. CDR3 DNA sequence: TGCGCCAGCAGTGTCATTGAAGGGCGTGAGCAGTACTTC.

This clone was seen just once. V gene TRBV5-1 combines with J gene TRBJ2-5, with D possibly being TRBD1 or TRBD2 (6 bases each). Gene TRBJ2-7 matches the end of the DNA better, so the J call may be wrong. This CDR3 comprises 16 residues. The germline V gene encodes CDR1 SGHRS and CDR2 YFSETQ. The CDR3, as DNA: TGCGCCAGCAGCTTGGGGCACGGAGGGGACAAATACGAGCAGTACTTC. As protein: CASSLGHGGDKYEQYF.